Each of the 10 T cell receptor beta chains below was sequenced from the same sample in a study of blood T cells in healthy people across ages. Combining a sample-barcoded 5' primer with a J-beta primer mix, a second PCR ran for roughly 6 to 12 cycles. TCRdb used MiXCR to reprocess the 5' RACE reads, holding one entry per CDR3 protein. The table lists roughly 800,000 distinct CDR3 sequences, 58% of them singletons. The specimen sequenced was blood. The receptor set was obtained from a man younger than 40 in good health.

The V and J genes are TRBV7-2 and TRBJ2-1, with D perhaps matching TRBD1 or TRBD2 (5 bases each). V lost 4 bases to trimming and J lost 9 bases, with 16 bases between them. Per the germline V gene, CDR1 is SGHTA and CDR2 is FQGNSA. The length of the CDR3 is 14 residues. The CDR3 DNA reads as TGTGCCAGCAGCTGGAGACGGGGCGAGGCTGAGCAGTTCTTC. Protein sequence: CASSWRRGEAEQFF.

The chain employs TRBV15 and TRBJ2-3, with D uncertain. The CDR3 loop spans 21 amino acids. V lost 3 bases to trimming and J lost 0 bases, with 28 bases between them. CDR1 is LNHNV, CDR2 YYDKDF, per germline (reference sequence). CDR3 sequence: CATSSRSFNRTAFYSTDTQYF. The CDR3 region has the DNA TGTGCCACCAGCAGCCGTTCATTTAATAGGACCGCGTTCTATAGCACAGATACGCAGTATTTT.

The chain is built from TRBV7-9 and TRBJ1-1; D perhaps matches TRBD1 (6 bases). The germline V gene has CDR1 SEHNR and CDR2 FQNEAQ (reference sequence). The CDR3 contains 14 residues. V dropped 7 bases and J dropped 1 base, with 13 bases sitting between them. In DNA, the CDR3 is TGTGCCAGCAACCCGACAGGAGGGAACACTGAAGCTTTCTTT. This encodes CASNPTGGNTEAFF.

The chain employs TRBV5-1 and TRBJ2-6; unclear D gene. The V gene lost 4 bases and the J gene lost 2 bases, with 7 bases spanning the gap. This CDR3 region has 14 residues. From germline, CDR1 is SGHRS and CDR2 YFSETQ. CDR3 nucleotide sequence: TGCGCCAGCAGCCAATCCACTGGGGCCAACGTCCTGACTTTC. This encodes CASSQSTGANVLTF.

This chain links TRBV24-1 with TRBJ2-1, with a possible D match to TRBD2 (6 bases). V lost 4 bases, J lost 7 bases, and 19 bases lay in between. The V gene's germline CDR1 is KGHDR and CDR2 SFDVKD. The CDR3 contains 16 residues. The CDR3 here is CATSDWTGTRRNEQFF. In DNA form, the CDR3 reads TGTGCCACCAGTGACTGGACCGGGACTCGACGTAATGAGCAGTTCTTC.

The rearrangement links TRBV11-2 to TRBJ2-7, with 9 bases matching TRBD1. The germline V gene encodes CDR1 SGHAT and CDR2 FQNNGV. The CDR3 covers 18 residues. J lost 2 bases, V lost 1 base, and 12 bases had no gene match. The CDR3 coding sequence is TGTGCCAGCAGCTTAGGATCAGCCCGGGACAGGGATCCCTACGAGCAGTACTTC. This gives the protein CASSLGSARDRDPYEQYF. Full variable domain (outside the CDR3, taken from reference TRBV11-2 and TRBJ2-7): EAGVAQSPRYKIIEKRQSVAFWCNPISGHATLYWYQQILGQGPKLLIQFQNNGVVDDSQLPKDRFSAERLKGVDSTLKIQPAKLEDSAVYLCASSLGSARDRDPYEQYFGPGTRLTVT.

The chain is built from TRBV7-2 and TRBJ1-4, with a tentative D call TRBD1 (5 bases). This CDR3 has 13 residues. V was trimmed by 6 bases and J by 5 bases, leaving 10 bases between them. Germline CDR1 and CDR2: SGHTA and FQGNSA. CDR3 bases: TGTGCCAGCAGACGACAGTCGAATGAAAAACTGTTTTTT. Encoded protein: CASRRQSNEKLFF.

This clonotype has a handful of counts. This rearrangement joins TRBV29-1 to TRBJ1-2; a weak D match, TRBD1 (5 bases). Trimming shortened V by 6 bases and J by 5 bases, and 16 bases separated the two germline ends. The CDR3 length is 13 residues. Germline V gene data show CDR1 as SQVTM and CDR2 as ANQGSEA. The CDR3 region is CSVQLDSYYGYTF. The CDR3 nucleotides read TGCAGCGTCCAGCTTGACAGCTATTATGGCTACACCTTC.

The rearrangement joins TRBV3-1 to TRBJ2-6; D remains unclear. The CDR3 is 15 residues long. Trimming removed 0 bases at V and 0 bases at J, with 3 bases between. CDR1 is LGHDT and CDR2 is YNNKEL in the germline V gene (reference sequence). CDR3 protein: CASSQDFSGANVLTF. The CDR3 DNA reads TGTGCCAGCAGCCAAGATTTCTCTGGGGCCAACGTCCTGACTTTC.

J is TRBJ2-2 and V is TRBV6-5; D gene unclear. The CDR3 has 14 amino acids. Germline loops: CDR1 MNHEY, CDR2 SVGAGI. Trimming left V 0 bases short and J 4 bases short, with 6 bases between. The DNA for the CDR3 is TGTGCCAGCAGTTACTCGATAGGCACCGGGGAGCTGTTTTTT. This codes for CASSYSIGTGELFF.